Below are 7 T cell receptor beta chains sequenced from a single sample in a study of blood T cell repertoires in COVID-19. Data came from immunoSEQ multiplex PCR; TCRdb stores just in-frame clones and leaves some out. The sample lists approximately 460,000 clones, approximately 89% occurring once. The sequenced material came from peripheral blood. These receptors were taken from a man aged 18 to 35 with COVID-19, enrolled during active disease.

In its sample, this clone was seen a few times. The chain is built from TRBV5-4 and TRBJ1-2; 7 bases fit TRBD1. Trimming took 3 bases from V and 6 from J; bases not matched to a gene: 11. The CDR3 is made up of 15 amino acids. Per the germline V gene, CDR1 is SGHNT and CDR2 is YYREEE (reference sequence). Written as DNA, the CDR3 is TGTGCCAGCAGCTCGACAGGGTGGGAAAAAAATGGCTACACCTTC. This translates into CASSSTGWEKNGYTF.

This clone was counted between two and nine times. J is TRBJ2-5 and V is TRBV29-1, with a possible D match to TRBD2 (5 bases). V lost 6 bases to trimming and J lost 3 bases, with 14 bases between them. Germline V lookup: CDR1 SQVTM, CDR2 ANQGSEA. This CDR3 has 13 residues. CDR3 in amino acids: CSVVKWEKETQYF. CDR3 nucleotides: TGCAGCGTCGTAAAGTGGGAGAAAGAGACCCAGTACTTC.

This chain uses TRBV15 with TRBJ1-5; TRBD1 matches at 8 bases. CDR3 length: 15 amino acids. Trimming removed 0 bases from V and 2 bases from J; junction bases left unmatched: 0. Per the germline V gene, CDR1 is LNHNV and CDR2 is YYDKDF (reference sequence). The CDR3 coding sequence is TGTGCCACCAGCAGAGACAGGGGGCGCAATCAGCCCCAGCATTTT. Encoded protein: CATSRDRGRNQPQHF.

In this sample, this clone turned up once. The chain combines TRBV7-3 with TRBJ2-1; 7 nucleotides agree with TRBD1. Trimming took 5 bases from V and 3 from J; bases not matched to a gene: 4. The CDR3 covers 14 residues. CDR1 and CDR2 (germline): SGHTA, FQGTGA. CDR3 nucleotides: TGTGCCAGCAGCAGCGCAGGGGGCTACAATGAGCAGTTCTTC. Translated, it gives CASSSAGGYNEQFF.

The gene calls are TRBV28 and TRBJ2-2; TRBD2 matches 8 bases. Germline CDR1 and CDR2: MDHEN and SYDVKM. The CDR3 contains 14 residues. With 7 bases clipped from V and 5 bases from J, the junction kept 6 bases outside the gene matches. CDR3 sequence: CASKGTSGTGELFF. CDR3 nucleotide sequence: TGTGCCAGCAAGGGGACTAGTGGGACCGGGGAGCTGTTTTTT. The full variable domain, completed using reference TRBV28 and TRBJ2-2, is DVKVTQSSRYLVKRTGEKVFLECVQDMDHENMFWYRQDPGLGLRLIYFSYDVKMKEKGDIPEGYSVSREKKERFSLILESASTNQTSMYLCASKGTSGTGELFFGEGSRLTVL.

The rearrangement uses TRBV14 and TRBJ2-7; maybe TRBD2 (5 bases). V shed 6 bases and J shed 0 bases, with 12 bases lying between them. The CDR3 totals 14 residues. Looked up from germline, CDR1 is SGHDN and CDR2 is FVKESK. CDR3 sequence reads: CASRSSRDSYEQYF. CDR3 sequence (DNA): TGTGCCAGCAGATCAAGCCGGGACTCCTACGAGCAGTACTTC.

The rearrangement uses TRBV2 and TRBJ2-5; TRBD1 matches 12 bases. Germline V lookup: CDR1 SNHLY, CDR2 FYNNEI. V lost 6 bases to trimming and J lost 4 bases; unmatched junction nucleotides: 6. This CDR3 contains 15 residues. DNA of the CDR3: TGTGCCAGCAGACCCGGGACAGGGGGCGCAGAGACCCAGTACTTC. Translated, it gives CASRPGTGGAETQYF. Using reference TRBV2 and TRBJ2-5 for the parts outside the CDR3, the full variable domain is EPEVTQTPSHQVTQMGQEVILRCVPISNHLYFYWYRQILGQKVEFLVSFYNNEISEKSEIFDDQFSVERPDGSNFTLKIRSTKLEDSAMYFCASRPGTGGAETQYFGPGTRLLVL.